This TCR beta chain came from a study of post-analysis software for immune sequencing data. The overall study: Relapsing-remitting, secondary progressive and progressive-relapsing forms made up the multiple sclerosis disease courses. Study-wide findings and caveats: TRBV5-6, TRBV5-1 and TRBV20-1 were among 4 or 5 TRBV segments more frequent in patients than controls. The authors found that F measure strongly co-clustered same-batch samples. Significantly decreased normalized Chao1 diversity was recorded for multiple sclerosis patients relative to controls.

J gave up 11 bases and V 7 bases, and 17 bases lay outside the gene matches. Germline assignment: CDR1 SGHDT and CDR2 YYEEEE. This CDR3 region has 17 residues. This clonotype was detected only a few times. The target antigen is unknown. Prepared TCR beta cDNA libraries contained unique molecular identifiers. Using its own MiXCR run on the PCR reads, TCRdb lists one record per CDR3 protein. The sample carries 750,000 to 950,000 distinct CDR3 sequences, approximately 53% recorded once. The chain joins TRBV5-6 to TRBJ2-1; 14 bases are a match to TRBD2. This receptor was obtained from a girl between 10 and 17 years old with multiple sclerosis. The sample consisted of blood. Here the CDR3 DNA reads TGTGCCAGCGCGCCGGGACTAGCGGGAGCGATTACAATGAAGCAGTTCTTC. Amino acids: CASAPGLAGAITMKQFF.